Presented here are 17 T cell receptor beta chains from one specimen sequenced in a study of T cells in women clearing cervical HPV infection (dated 2018 in TCRdb). The library was obtained by the immunoSEQ multiplex PCR assay. TCRdb stores this immuneACCESS table with in-frame sequences only. Part of the clones is absent; in the studies checked, under half of the shortfall reflects unresolved V genes, and no reason is known for the rest. This sample's table carries 44,000 or so clones. In total, the top ten clones hold around 0.98% of the sample. Sequencing was done on a sample of blood buffy coat. The receptor set was obtained from a woman aged 18 to 75 with a cervical HPV16 infection that either progressed to CIN3+ or cleared (not recorded which).

A note on this clone: The read finishes 3 residues shy of the CDR3 end, and the germline J gene is used to complete it. The V and J genes are TRBV13 and TRBJ2-7; maybe TRBD2 (5 bases). The CDR3 is 12 amino acids. Germline V gene sequence: CDR1 PRHDT, CDR2 FYEKMQ (reference sequence). Trimming took off 6 bases at V and 3 bases at J, with 9 bases between the two ends. CDR3: CASSPGYYEQYF. CDR3 DNA (partial): TGTGCCAGCAGTCCGGGGTACTACGAG.

Worth noting for this clone: The sequence runs out 3 residues before the end of the CDR3; the remainder is reconstructed from the germline J gene. This chain connects TRBV5-1 to TRBJ2-2, with TRBD1 identical over 7 bases. The CDR3 has 14 amino acids. Germline V gene sequence: CDR1 SGHRS, CDR2 YFSETQ. This chain's CDR3 is CASSDGQVQSPLFF. Partial CDR3 DNA: TGCGCCAGCAGCGACGGACAGGTACAGTCACCG.

Of note for this clone: The read stops 3 residues short of the end of the CDR3; the missing end is completed from the germline J gene. The chain combines TRBV10-3 with TRBJ2-3; 7 nucleotides match TRBD2. The CDR3 has 15 residues. The germline gives CDR1 ENHRY, CDR2 SYGVKD. V was pared by 8 bases and J by 3 bases, with 11 bases of the junction left unmatched. The CDR3 sequence: CAIRSTSALTDTQYF. CDR3 DNA, as far as it was read: TGTGCCATCCGTTCAACTAGCGCCTTAACAGATACG.

On this clone itself: The read finishes 3 residues shy of the CDR3 end, and the germline J gene is used to complete it. The V and J genes are TRBV20-1 and TRBJ2-1; 12 bases match TRBD1. CDR3 length: 15 amino acids. CDR1 is DFQATT, CDR2 SNEGSKA, per germline (reference sequence). Trimming took 8 bases from V and 8 from J; bases not matched to a gene: 13. Incomplete CDR3 DNA: TGCAGTTGCAGTCCCGGGACAGGGGGCGTGGATGAG. Translated, it gives CSCSPGTGGVDE. The entire CDR3 reads CSCSPGTGGVDEQFF.

Remarks on this clone: The sequence runs out 3 residues before the end of the CDR3; the remainder is reconstructed from the germline J gene. This chain uses TRBV7-6 with TRBJ2-3; no reliable D call. The CDR3 covers 16 residues. Trimming removed 0 bases at V and 1 base at J, with 11 bases between. Germline loops: CDR1 SGHVS, CDR2 FNYEAQ. The sequenced part of the CDR3 DNA is TGTGCCAGCAGCTTAGCTGGTCTTAGGGGCACAGATACG. It specifies CASSLAGLRGTDT. The whole CDR3 sequence is CASSLAGLRGTDTQYF.

With regard to this clone: Sequencing ends 3 residues short of the CDR3 end; the germline J gene provides the rest. The J gene is TRBJ1-2, the V gene TRBV5-1; D call uncertain. CDR3 size: 15 residues. The germline gives CDR1 SGHRS, CDR2 YFSETQ. Deletions cut 6 bases from V and 3 bases from J, with 18 bases between. The part of the CDR3 DNA that was read is TGCGCCAGCATCGAGCAACCAGCGAGTTACTATGGC. It codes for CASIEQPASYYG. The complete CDR3 sequence is CASIEQPASYYGYTF.

A word on this clone: The read terminates 3 residues before the CDR3 end, so the remaining end is supplied by the germline J gene. The same CDR3 can be traced to other DNA sequences in this sample. This chain uses TRBV5-1 with TRBJ2-7; TRBD1 aligns across 11 bases. V lost 2 bases and J lost 3; bases outside the gene matches: 4. The CDR3 sequence is 15 residues long. Germline V gene data show CDR1 as SGHRS and CDR2 as YFSETQ. The CDR3 loop is CASSFGGTGGYEQYF. The DNA read from the CDR3 is TGCGCCAGCAGCTTTGGTGGGACAGGGGGCTACGAG.

For this clone: The read comes to an end 3 residues before the CDR3 does, leaving the germline J gene to fill in the end. This chain uses TRBV4-1 with TRBJ2-5; 7 bases are shared with TRBD1. V dropped 3 bases and J dropped 0; count of bases not matched to a gene: 10. The CDR3 has 17 amino acids. CDR1 MGHRA and CDR2 YSYEKL come from the germline V gene. The part of the CDR3 DNA that was read is TGCGCCAGCAGCCAGCCCCGGGACAGCTTGTACCAAGAGACC. Protein product: CASSQPRDSLYQET. The complete CDR3 reads CASSQPRDSLYQETQYF.

As concerns this clone: The sequenced fragment ends 3 residues before the CDR3 boundary, so the rest is inferred from the germline J gene. The V gene is TRBV7-3, the J gene TRBJ2-2, with no clear D. Germline V gives CDR1 SGHTA, CDR2 FQGTGA. The CDR3 contains 12 residues. The V gene lost 2 bases and the J gene lost 7 bases, with 5 bases spanning the gap. Incomplete CDR3 DNA: TGTGCCAGCAGCTTACAGGACGGGGAG. It translates to CASSLQDGE. The full CDR3 is CASSLQDGELFF.

With respect to this clone: From the germline J gene comes the end of the CDR3, since the read stops 3 residues before it. J is TRBJ1-2 and V is TRBV2, with 7 nucleotides matching TRBD1. CDR3 length equals 14 residues. CDR1 and CDR2 (germline): SNHLY, FYNNEI. CDR3 DNA (partial): TGTGCCAGCAGTGAGTCCAGGGACAGAAGGGGC. This sequence encodes CASSESRDRRG. The CDR3, in full, reads CASSESRDRRGYTF.

A remark on this clone: The CDR3 extends 3 residues past the end of the read, so its final part is completed from the germline J gene. The rearrangement uses TRBV19 and TRBJ1-2, with D possibly TRBD1 on 5 matching bases. Germline V lookup: CDR1 LNHDA, CDR2 SQIVND (reference sequence). The length of the CDR3 is 13 residues. The DNA read from the CDR3 is TGTGCCAGTAGCTGGGGCTTCACAGATACC. This encodes CASSWGFTDT. The entire CDR3 sequence reads CASSWGFTDTYTF.

Comment on this clone: The CDR3 goes on 3 residues after the read ends, and that part is filled in from the germline J gene. V and J are TRBV5-6 and TRBJ2-5; TRBD1 aligns across 7 bases. CDR1 is SGHDT and CDR2 is YYEEEE in the germline V gene. The CDR3 is 14 residues long. V trimming: 1 base; J trimming: 5 bases; junction bases outside the gene matches: 5. The sequenced CDR3 bases are TGTGCCAGCAGCTTGACAGGGGATTTCGAGACC. This gives the protein CASSLTGDFET. The CDR3, in full, reads CASSLTGDFETQYF. Full variable domain (outside the CDR3, taken from reference TRBV5-6 and TRBJ2-5): DAGVTQSPTHLIKTRGQQVTLRCSPKSGHDTVSWYQQALGQGPQFIFQYYEEEERQRGNFPDRFSGHQFPNYSSELNVNALLLGDSALYLCASSLTGDFETQYFGPGTRLLVL.

With regard to this clone: Read data end 3 residues before the CDR3 end; the end is taken from the germline J gene. This sequence joins TRBV7-2 and TRBJ1-1; the D gene is possibly TRBD1 (6 bases). The V gene lost 5 bases and the J gene lost 2 bases, with 15 bases spanning the gap. Germline values: CDR1 SGHTA, CDR2 FQGNSA. The CDR3 extends over 15 amino acids. The sequenced part of the CDR3 DNA is TGTGCCAGCAGCGGTCTCAAGGACAGAAACACTGAA. Translation: CASSGLKDRNTE. The entire CDR3 is CASSGLKDRNTEAFF.

Comment on this clone: The read stops 3 residues short of the end of the CDR3; the missing end is completed from the germline J gene. The chain links TRBV19 to TRBJ1-5; D possibly corresponds to TRBD1 (5 bases). This CDR3 comprises 18 residues. V lost 5 bases, J lost 0 bases, and 20 bases lay in between. Germline CDR1 and CDR2: LNHDA and SQIVND (reference sequence). Partial CDR3 DNA: TGTGCCAGTAGTTCAAGACAGCAACCTGCCTATAGCAATCAGCCC. Residues: CASSSRQQPAYSNQP. The full-length CDR3 reads as CASSSRQQPAYSNQPQHF. The entire variable domain, with the rest obtained from reference TRBV19 and TRBJ1-5, is as follows: DGGITQSPKYLFRKEGQNVTLSCEQNLNHDAMYWYRQDPGQGLRLIYYSQIVNDFQKGDIAEGYSVSREKKESFPLTVTSAQKNPTAFYLCASSSRQQPAYSNQPQHFGDGTRLSIL.

As for this clone: The observed sequence ends 3 residues before the CDR3 terminus, with the missing tail filled in from the germline J gene. The chain recombines TRBV13 with TRBJ1-4; 9 bases map to TRBD1. The CDR3 totals 20 residues. Germline V gene sequence: CDR1 PRHDT, CDR2 FYEKMQ (reference sequence). Partial CDR3 DNA: TGTGCCAGCAGCCGAGGGACAGGGTTTGGTCCTCTTTCTGGGGCCAACGTA. Translating it yields CASSRGTGFGPLSGANV. In full, the CDR3 is CASSRGTGFGPLSGANVLFF.

Comment on this clone: The read finishes 3 residues shy of the CDR3 end, and the germline J gene is used to complete it. The chain employs TRBV2 and TRBJ1-5; TRBD1 matches 8 bases. This CDR3 region has 14 residues. Germline assignment: CDR1 SNHLY and CDR2 FYNNEI. J lost 3 bases, V lost 3 bases, and 1 base had no gene match. CDR3 bases read: TGTGCCAGCAGTGAGCAGGGGGCCAATCAGCCC. This encodes CASSEQGANQP. In full, the CDR3 is CASSEQGANQPQHF.

Turning to this clone: The read ends 3 residues shy of where the CDR3 ends; the end is completed using the germline J gene. V usage is TRBV5-1 and J usage is TRBJ2-1; possible D gene TRBD2, 6 bases. The germline gives CDR1 SGHRS, CDR2 YFSETQ. This CDR3 contains 15 residues. Trimming shortened V by 4 bases and J by 9 bases, and 20 bases separated the two germline ends. This chain's CDR3 is CASSLPGTGNTEQFF. Incomplete CDR3 DNA: TGCGCCAGCAGCCTACCCGGGACTGGTAACACTGAG.